This TCR beta chain is from a study of blood T cell repertoires in COVID-19. Study summary: Acute and convalescent COVID-19 specimens originated in the United States, Italy and Spain. T cells, B-cell-depleted T cells, or PBMCs supplied cDNA or gDNA.

Per the original methods: Estimated nucleated cell counts came from reference gene primer amplification. Libraries were prepared by immunoSEQ multiplex PCR; TCRdb keeps only in-frame clonotypes and omits some of them. V and J calls plus clone size are reproduced from that table; the DNA served to infer D and trimming. Counted here are roughly 230,000 clones, approximately 80% occurring once; the ten biggest clones make up around 7%. Trimming left V 4 bases short and J 3 bases short, with 7 bases between. The CDR3 is made up of 13 amino acids. CDR1 is MNHEY, CDR2 SVGAGI, per germline. The sequenced sample was peripheral blood. The TCR originated in a woman between 45 and 65 years old with acute or convalescent COVID-19. The chain couples TRBV6-5 to TRBJ2-1; no firm D call. The CDR3 is CASSSQFYNEQFF. The CDR3 DNA reads TGTGCCAGCAGTTCCCAGTTCTACAATGAGCAGTTCTTC.